This T cell receptor (beta chain) was recorded in a study of cytomegalovirus exposure and HLA in healthy donors. The PCR made use of 60 Vbeta and 13 Jbeta primers. Clones were sequenced by immunoSEQ multiplex PCR, and TCRdb holds only the in-frame ones, with some missing. Among 150,000 to 200,000 clones, nearly 80% were seen once, and the ten largest hold less than 6%. V shed 5 bases, J shed 5 bases, and the junction held 12 bases outside the gene matches. Per the germline V gene, CDR1 is SGHTA and CDR2 is FQGNSA. This CDR3 region has 17 residues. General observations from the study: Most TCR sequences were uncommon, yet certain public TCRs appeared in many donors. V- and J-gene trimming of TCR beta was linked (in a later analysis) to a missense DCLRE1C variant.

Points on this clone: Its antigen remains unknown.

Material: PBMCs. This TCR was sampled from a woman in her 30s in good health and CMV-seropositive. V gene TRBV7-2 combines with J gene TRBJ2-1; 10 bases agree with TRBD1. The CDR3 loop is CASSTRQGASRNNEQFF. CDR3 sequence (DNA): TGTGCCAGCAGCACCAGACAGGGGGCCTCTCGTAACAATGAGCAGTTCTTC.